This TCR beta chain originates from a study of blood T cell repertoires in COVID-19. Study background: Acute-phase and convalescent COVID-19 samples originated in the United States, Italy and Spain. Sources were T cells, B-cell-depleted T cells, or PBMCs; the material itself was cDNA or gDNA.

This CDR3 contains 16 residues. Germline values: CDR1 MNHEY, CDR2 SVGEGT. V shed 6 bases and J shed 5 bases, with 20 bases lying between them. Authors' methods: Reference gene primer amplification yielded estimated nucleated cell counts. Profiling relied on immunoSEQ multiplex PCR, and the TCRdb table lists in-frame clones only, not all of them. The V and J calls and the clone size are those of that table, but D and trimming were determined from the DNA. The data hold about 83,000 clones, with approximately 80% observed a single time. This clone was seen a handful of times. The chain joins TRBV6-2 or TRBV6-3 to TRBJ1-5; tentative D call: TRBD1 (6 bases). The material sequenced was peripheral blood. This TCR came from a woman older than 75 with acute or convalescent COVID-19. Here the CDR3 DNA reads TGTGCCAGCAGCCACGAGGGGGATTCTAGTTATCAGCCCCAGCATTTT. Amino acid sequence: CASSHEGDSSYQPQHF.